The text below deals with one TCR beta chain. The data derive from a study of blood T cell repertoires in COVID-19. Losses at the gene ends were 2 bases for V and 5 bases for J; bases not matched to a gene: 2. Germline V gives CDR1 MDHEN, CDR2 SYDVKM. This CDR3 has 13 residues. Sequencing used immunoSEQ multiplex PCR; TCRdb keeps in-frame clones, though not all of them. The table has some 160,000 clones, over 75% seen once. This receptor was taken from a woman aged 50 to 60 with acute or convalescent COVID-19. Sequencing was done on a sample of peripheral blood. This rearrangement joins TRBV28 to TRBJ2-7; 8 bases are shared with TRBD2. The CDR3 sequence is CASSLPGGDEQYF. The CDR3 DNA reads as TGTGCCAGCAGTTTACCCGGGGGGGACGAGCAGTACTTC.